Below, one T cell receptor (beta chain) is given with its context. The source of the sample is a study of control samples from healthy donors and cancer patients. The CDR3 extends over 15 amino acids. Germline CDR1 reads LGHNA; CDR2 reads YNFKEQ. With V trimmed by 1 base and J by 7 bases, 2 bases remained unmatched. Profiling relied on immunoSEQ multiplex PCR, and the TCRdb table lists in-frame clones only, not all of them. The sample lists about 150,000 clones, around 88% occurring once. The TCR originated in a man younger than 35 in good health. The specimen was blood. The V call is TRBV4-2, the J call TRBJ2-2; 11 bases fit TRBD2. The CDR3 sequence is CASSQAGTSGGELFF. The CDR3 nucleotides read TGTGCCAGCAGCCAAGCCGGGACTAGCGGCGGGGAGCTGTTTTTT.